This T cell receptor (beta chain) came from a study of blood T cell repertoires in COVID-19 (dated by TCRdb to 2019 to 2021). Study-wide context: Samples from collaborators originated in the United States, Italy and Spain and spanned both the acute and convalescent phases of COVID-19. The sample metadata nearly always contained a de-identified subject ID, COVID-19 status, age in years and sex. The prospective study material was composed of cDNA or gDNA derived from T cells, B-cell-depleted T cells, or PBMCs. Samples were obtained from the ongoing ImmuneRACE study (first 160 participants) and from about 1,300 subjects provided by 6 global collaborators. The dataset comprised deeply sampled blood TCRbeta repertoires from subjects exposed to, actively infected with, or recovered from COVID-19. Where HLA class I and class II types were available, the types were taken from metadata supplied by the sample provider, not from assay-based typing. A freely available public database, intended as a resource for researchers studying the immune response to SARS-CoV-2, is where the repertoires were released.

The paper's findings and limits, for the study overall: The quantity of clinical and demographic metadata differed by source and by participant and was supplied without curation.

CDR1 and CDR2, looked up from the germline V gene, are MNHEY and SVGAGI. At the junction V is shortened by 6 bases and J by 5 bases, with 5 bases in between. The CDR3 runs 11 residues from the cysteine to the phenylalanine. Just the 33-base CDR3 DNA is kept, in frame starting at base 1. The collaborating institutions used their own protocols to collect whole blood in K2EDTA tubes. Collaborator samples were shipped for TCRbeta analysis as frozen whole blood, isolated PBMCs, or DNA extracted from either sample type. TCRbeta CDR3 regions were amplified from genomic DNA using the immunoSEQ Assay, a bias-controlled multiplex PCR. The study's processing was this. The number of nucleated cells in each sample was estimated from the amplification of reference gene primers within the assay. Sequence reads were collapsed and filtered to measure the absolute abundance of every unique TCRbeta CDR3 rearrangement. Productive Simpson clonality was computed per sample as the square root of Simpson's diversity index over productive rearrangements. The clones in this table, taken by TCRdb from immuneACCESS, are in-frame only. Not every clone is retained; where verified, under half of the shortfall comes from an unresolved V gene, and the cause of the rest is unknown. V and J calls and clone size are given by that table; D and trimming were obtained from the DNA. Recorded for this sample are more than 200,000 clones; around 83% of them occurred a single time. Around 8.9% of the sample is in the top ten clones.

About this clone itself: Its cognate antigen has yet to be identified. Nothing much larger sits one base from this clone, and base qualities are not available.

The sequence is built from TRBV6-5 and TRBJ1-5, with the D gene not confidently named. The sequenced sample was peripheral blood. This clonotype was obtained from a man between 35 and 55 years old with active or convalescent COVID-19. The CDR3 corresponds to CASSEYQPQHF. The DNA is TGTGCCAGCAGCGAGTATCAGCCCCAGCATTTT.